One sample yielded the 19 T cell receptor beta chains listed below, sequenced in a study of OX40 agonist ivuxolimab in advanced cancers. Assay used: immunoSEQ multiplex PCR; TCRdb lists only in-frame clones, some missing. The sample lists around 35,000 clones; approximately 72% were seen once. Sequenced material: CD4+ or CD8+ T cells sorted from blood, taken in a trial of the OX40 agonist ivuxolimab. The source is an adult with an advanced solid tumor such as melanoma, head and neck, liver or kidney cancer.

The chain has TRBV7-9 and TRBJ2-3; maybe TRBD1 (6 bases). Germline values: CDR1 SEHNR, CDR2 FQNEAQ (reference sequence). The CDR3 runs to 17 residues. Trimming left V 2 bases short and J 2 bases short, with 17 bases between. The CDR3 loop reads CASSLQIRTVNTDTQYF. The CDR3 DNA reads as TGTGCCAGCAGCTTACAAATTAGGACAGTAAACACAGATACGCAGTATTTT. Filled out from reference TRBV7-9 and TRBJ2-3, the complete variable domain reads DTGVSQNPRHKITKRGQNVTFRCDPISEHNRLYWYRQTLGQGPEFLTYFQNEAQLEKSRLLSDRFSAERPKGSFSTLEIQRTEQGDSAMYLCASSLQIRTVNTDTQYFGPGTRLTVL.

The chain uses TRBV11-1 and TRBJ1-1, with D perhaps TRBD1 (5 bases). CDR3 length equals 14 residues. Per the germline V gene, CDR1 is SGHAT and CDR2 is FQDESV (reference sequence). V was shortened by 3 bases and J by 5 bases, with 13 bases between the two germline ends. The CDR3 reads CASSLDTYDTEAFF. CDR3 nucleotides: TGTGCCAGCAGCTTGGACACTTACGATACTGAAGCTTTCTTT.

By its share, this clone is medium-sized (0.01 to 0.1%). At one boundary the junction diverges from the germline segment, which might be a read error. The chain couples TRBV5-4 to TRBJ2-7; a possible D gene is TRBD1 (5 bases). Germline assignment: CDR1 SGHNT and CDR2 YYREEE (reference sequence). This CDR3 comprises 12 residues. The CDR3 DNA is TGTGCCAGCAGCGCGGAAGGGGCAGGGAAAGACTTC. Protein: CASSAEGAGKDF.

The CDR3 DNA is TGTGCCAGCAGTGTAGGAGACTCTGGAAACACCATATATTTT. Its protein product is CASSVGDSGNTIYF. The chain has TRBV2 and TRBJ1-3, with D unresolved. CDR1 and CDR2 (germline): SNHLY, FYNNEI. The CDR3 totals 14 residues. The V end lost 4 bases, the J end lost 0 bases, and 7 bases lay between the germline ends.

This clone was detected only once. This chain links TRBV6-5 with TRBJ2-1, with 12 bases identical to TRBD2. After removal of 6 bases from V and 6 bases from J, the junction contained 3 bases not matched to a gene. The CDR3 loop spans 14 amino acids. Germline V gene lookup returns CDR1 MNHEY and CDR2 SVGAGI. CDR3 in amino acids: CASRPSGRVNEQFF. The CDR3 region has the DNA TGTGCCAGCAGGCCTAGCGGGAGGGTCAATGAGCAGTTCTTC.

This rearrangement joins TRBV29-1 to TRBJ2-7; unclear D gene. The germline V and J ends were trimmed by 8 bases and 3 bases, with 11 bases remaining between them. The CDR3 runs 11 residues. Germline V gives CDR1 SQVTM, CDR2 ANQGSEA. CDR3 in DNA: TGCAGCACCACCTCAGGCTACGAGCAGTACTTC. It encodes CSTTSGYEQYF.

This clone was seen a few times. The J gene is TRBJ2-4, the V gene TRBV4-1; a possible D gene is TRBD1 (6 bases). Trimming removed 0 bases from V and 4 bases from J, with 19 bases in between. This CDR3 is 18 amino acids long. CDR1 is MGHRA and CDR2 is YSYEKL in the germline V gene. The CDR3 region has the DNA TGCGCCAGCAGCCAAGATCTAAGGACAGTACGAGGGAAAAACATTCAGTACTTC. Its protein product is CASSQDLRTVRGKNIQYF.

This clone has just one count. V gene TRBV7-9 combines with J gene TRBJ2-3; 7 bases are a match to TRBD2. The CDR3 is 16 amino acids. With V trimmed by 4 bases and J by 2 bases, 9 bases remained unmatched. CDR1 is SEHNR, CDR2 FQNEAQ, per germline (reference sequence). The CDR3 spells CASSSGSLAATDTQYF. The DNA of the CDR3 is TGTGCCAGCAGCTCCGGATCTCTAGCGGCCACAGATACGCAGTATTTT.

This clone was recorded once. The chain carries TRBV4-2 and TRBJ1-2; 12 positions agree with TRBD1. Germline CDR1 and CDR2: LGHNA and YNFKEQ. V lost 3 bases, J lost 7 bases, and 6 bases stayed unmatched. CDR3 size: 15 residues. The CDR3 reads CASSQVGTGGTGYTF. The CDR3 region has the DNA TGTGCCAGCAGCCAGGTCGGGACAGGGGGCACTGGCTACACCTTC.

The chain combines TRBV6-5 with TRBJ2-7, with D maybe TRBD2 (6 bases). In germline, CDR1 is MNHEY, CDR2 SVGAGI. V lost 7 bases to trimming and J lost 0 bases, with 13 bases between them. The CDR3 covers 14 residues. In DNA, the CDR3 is TGTGCCAGCAAACGACTAGGTCCCTCCTACGAGCAGTACTTC. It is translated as CASKRLGPSYEQYF.

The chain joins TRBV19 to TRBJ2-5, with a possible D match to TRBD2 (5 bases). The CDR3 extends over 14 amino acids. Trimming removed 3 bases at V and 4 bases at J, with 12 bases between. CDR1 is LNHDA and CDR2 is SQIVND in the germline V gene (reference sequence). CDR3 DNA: TGTGCCAGTAGTATTGGACTGCAGGCAGAGACCCAGTACTTC. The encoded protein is CASSIGLQAETQYF.

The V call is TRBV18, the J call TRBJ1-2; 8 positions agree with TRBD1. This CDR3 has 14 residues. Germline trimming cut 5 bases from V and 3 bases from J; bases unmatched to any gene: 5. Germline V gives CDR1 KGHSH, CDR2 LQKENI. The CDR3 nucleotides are TGTGCCAGCTCAACGACAGGGGCCGACTATGGCTACACCTTC. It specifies CASSTTGADYGYTF.

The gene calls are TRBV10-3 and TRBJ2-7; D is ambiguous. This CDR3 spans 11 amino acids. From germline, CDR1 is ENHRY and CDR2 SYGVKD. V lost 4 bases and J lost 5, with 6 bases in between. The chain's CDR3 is CAISARDEQYF. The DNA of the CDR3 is TGTGCCATCAGTGCCCGCGACGAGCAGTACTTC.

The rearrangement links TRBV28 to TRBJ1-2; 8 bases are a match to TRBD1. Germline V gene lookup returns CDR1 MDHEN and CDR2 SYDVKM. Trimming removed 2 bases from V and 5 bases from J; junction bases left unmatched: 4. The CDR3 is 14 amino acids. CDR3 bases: TGTGCCAGCAGTTTAAGGACAGGGCTTTATGGCTACACCTTC. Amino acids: CASSLRTGLYGYTF.

CDR3 amino acids: CASSTQTLSYEQYF. In DNA, the CDR3 is TGTGCCAGCAGTACACAGACCCTCTCCTACGAGCAGTACTTC. The chain carries TRBV28 and TRBJ2-7; no definite D call. Germline V CDR1 and CDR2: MDHEN, SYDVKM. The ends were cut back, 5 bases at V and 0 bases at J, with 11 bases in the middle. The length of the CDR3 is 14 residues. The full variable domain, in which reference TRBV28 and TRBJ2-7 provide the parts outside the CDR3, is DVKVTQSSRYLVKRTGEKVFLECVQDMDHENMFWYRQDPGLGLRLIYFSYDVKMKEKGDIPEGYSVSREKKERFSLILESASTNQTSMYLCASSTQTLSYEQYFGPGTRLTVT.

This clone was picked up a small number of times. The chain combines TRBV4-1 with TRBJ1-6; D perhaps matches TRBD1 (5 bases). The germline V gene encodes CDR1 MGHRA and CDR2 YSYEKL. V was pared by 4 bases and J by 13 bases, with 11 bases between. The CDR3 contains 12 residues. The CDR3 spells CASSRPGSPLHF. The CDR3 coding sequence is TGCGCCAGCAGCCGGCCAGGGTCGCCCCTCCACTTT.

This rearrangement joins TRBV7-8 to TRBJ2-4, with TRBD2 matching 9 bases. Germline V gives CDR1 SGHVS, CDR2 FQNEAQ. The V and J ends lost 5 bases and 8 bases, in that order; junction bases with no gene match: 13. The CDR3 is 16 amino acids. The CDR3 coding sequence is TGTGCCAGCAGCCCCTGGGGTAGCGGGAGTATGGACATTCAGTACTTC. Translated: CASSPWGSGSMDIQYF. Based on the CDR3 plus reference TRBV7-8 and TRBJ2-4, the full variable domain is GAGVSQSPRYKVAKRGQDVALRCDPISGHVSLFWYQQALGQGPEFLTYFQNEAQLDKSGLPSDRFFAERPEGSVSTLKIQRTQQEDSAVYLCASSPWGSGSMDIQYFGAGTRLSVL.

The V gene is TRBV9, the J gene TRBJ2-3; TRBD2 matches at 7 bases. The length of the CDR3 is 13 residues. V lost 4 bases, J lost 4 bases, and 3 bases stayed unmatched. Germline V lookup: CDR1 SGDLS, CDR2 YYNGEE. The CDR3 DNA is TGTGCCAGCAGCCGTGGGAGGGCAGATACGCAGTATTTT. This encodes CASSRGRADTQYF. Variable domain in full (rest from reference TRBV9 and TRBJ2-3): DSGVTQTPKHLITATGQRVTLRCSPRSGDLSVYWYQQSLDQGLQFLIQYYNGEERAKGNILERFSAQQFPDLHSELNLSSLELGDSALYFCASSRGRADTQYFGPGTRLTVL.

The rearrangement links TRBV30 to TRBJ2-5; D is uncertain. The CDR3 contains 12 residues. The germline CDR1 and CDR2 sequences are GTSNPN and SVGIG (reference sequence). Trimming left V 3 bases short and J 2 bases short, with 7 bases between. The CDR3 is CAWRTAQETQYF. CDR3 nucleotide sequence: TGTGCCTGGAGGACCGCTCAAGAGACCCAGTACTTC.